This T cell receptor (beta chain) was sequenced for a study of regulatory T cells in long-lasting Graves disease. This clonotype was picked up many times. Indicated time point: newly diagnosed GD, antithyroid drugs for less than 3 months. RNA from PBMCs was the source of the TCR library. Combining iRepertoire HTBI primers with Arm-PCR of CDR3 regions, the authors built TCR beta libraries. TCRdb reprocessed the multiplex PCR reads via MiXCR and lists one record per CDR3 protein. Found here are about 420,000 distinct CDR3 sequences, roughly 17% of them singletons; the top ten hold approximately 22%. Germline CDR1 is MNHNS and CDR2 is SASEGT. This CDR3 has 18 residues. V lost 9 bases and J lost 4; bases outside the gene matches: 20. These data are also associated with another study on T cells in Graves' hyperthyroidism and ophthalmopathy. Per that paper: Ophthalmopathy, which appeared later, was predicted by the model a median approximately 6.7 months before onset.

V usage is TRBV6-1 and J usage is TRBJ2-3; TRBD1 agrees at 9 bases. This clonotype was obtained from a young woman with Graves disease. Sequences were derived from peripheral blood mononuclear cells (PBMCs), sampled at new diagnosis, from a patient treated with antithyroid drugs. CDR3 residues: CASVGGQGSKIVSDTQYF. The CDR3 DNA follows: TGTGCCAGTGTTGGGGGACAGGGATCGAAGATCGTATCAGATACGCAGTATTTT.